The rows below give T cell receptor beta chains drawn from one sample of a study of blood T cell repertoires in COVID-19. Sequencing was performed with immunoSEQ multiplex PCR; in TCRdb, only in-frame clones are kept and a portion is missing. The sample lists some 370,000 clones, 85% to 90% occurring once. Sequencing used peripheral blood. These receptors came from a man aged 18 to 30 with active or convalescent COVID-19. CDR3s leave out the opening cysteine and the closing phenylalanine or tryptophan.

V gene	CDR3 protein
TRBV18	ASSITWDSKGNTIY
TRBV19	ASTHTSFSGNTIY
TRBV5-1	ASSIGGDNEKLF
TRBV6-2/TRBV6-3	ASSYALGVAGELF
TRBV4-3	ASSRDRDTDYGYT
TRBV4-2	ASSQGVAGDTGELF
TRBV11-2	ASSSAGTMNTEAF
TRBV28	ASSLGAGASYEQY
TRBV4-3	ASSQDRFSSGAGRY
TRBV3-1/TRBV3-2	ASSHGTYIEAF
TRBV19	ASRPGTGDSGNTIY
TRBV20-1	SASLARRDIQY
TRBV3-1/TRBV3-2	ASSQGLRAASEAF
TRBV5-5	ASSHRGDQPQH
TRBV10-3	AISESGRNSLNTEAF
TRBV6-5	ASRLKSYSNQPQH
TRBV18	ASSPDRGEREAAYEQY
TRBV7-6	ASSLAGQLNTEAF
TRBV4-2	ASSQGYNGYT
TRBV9	ASSVGGLSNQPQH
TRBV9	ASSVTTSGDPSYPLTDTQY
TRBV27	ASSRAGTGPYEQY
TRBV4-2	ASSPRGGEAF
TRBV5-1	ASSSRGNTGELF
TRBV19	ASSISRENIQY
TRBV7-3	ASSSRGMGPGANVLT
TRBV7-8	ASSRPRTDYNSPLH
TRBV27	ASRILRGGTSGRRGTDTQY
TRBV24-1	ATSLGAGVRTGELF
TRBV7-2	ASSLAMEGRDGYT
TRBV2	ASSDSGMGAF
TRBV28	ASTTSWGTEAATNEKLF
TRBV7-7	ASSLGTVLNTGELF
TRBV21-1	ASSNPGTGSHEQY
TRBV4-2	ASSHLTRGKGDYGYT
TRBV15	ATSSEGRVGGPYNEQF
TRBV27	ASSSREATNEKLF
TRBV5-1	ASSPGQYNEKLF
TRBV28	ASSPTRGSSTDTQY
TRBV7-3	ASSLLAGGTGELF
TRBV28	AIRGGETQY
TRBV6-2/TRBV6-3	ASSYFGTGYQPQH
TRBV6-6	ASSYSSGEYEQY
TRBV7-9	ASSLGGSGAQETQY
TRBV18	ASSQGRGDTEAF
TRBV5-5	ASSAGGNQPQH